The rows below give T cell receptor beta chains drawn from one sample of a study of cytomegalovirus exposure and HLA in healthy donors. Profiling relied on immunoSEQ multiplex PCR, and the TCRdb table lists in-frame clones only, not all of them. Recorded for this sample: around 200,000 clones. Material: PBMCs. These receptor sequences come from a woman aged 25 to 39 in good health and CMV-seropositive. Both conserved end residues are part of each CDR3. D genes are given only for firm matches.

j_gene | d_gene | v_gene | len | CDR3aa | CDR3nt
TRBJ2-1 | TRBD2 | TRBV11-3 | 17 | CASSLDRASGSSNEQFF | TGTGCCAGCAGCTTAGATCGGGCTAGCGGGAGTTCCAATGAGCAGTTCTTC
TRBJ2-5 | . | TRBV9 | 17 | CASSVARHETGRETQYF | TGTGCCAGCAGCGTAGCTCGCCATGAGACGGGGAGAGAGACCCAGTACTTC
TRBJ2-2 | . | TRBV18 | 13 | CASRWAETGELFF | TGTGCCAGCCGATGGGCCGAAACCGGGGAGCTGTTTTTT
TRBJ1-3 | . | TRBV19 | 14 | CASMEGYSGNTIYF | TGTGCCAGTATGGAGGGCTACTCTGGAAACACCATATATTTT
TRBJ2-1 | TRBD2 | TRBV5-4 | 15 | CASSTGTSGRGEQFF | TGTGCCAGCAGCACCGGGACTAGCGGGAGAGGTGAGCAGTTCTTC
TRBJ2-2 | TRBD1 | TRBV18 | 17 | CASSPPPGQGGTGELFF | TGTGCCAGCTCACCACCCCCCGGACAGGGCGGAACCGGGGAGCTGTTTTTT
TRBJ1-5 | TRBD1 | TRBV5-1 | 14 | CASSGGTGREPQHF | TGCGCCAGCAGCGGCGGGACAGGGCGAGAGCCCCAGCATTTT
TRBJ2-5 | TRBD2 | TRBV7-6 | 15 | CASSLGDGGQETQYF | TGTGCCAGCAGCTTAGGAGACGGGGGGCAAGAGACCCAGTACTTC
TRBJ1-5 | . | TRBV12-5 | 9 | CATYQPQHF | TGTGCTACCTATCAGCCCCAGCATTTT
TRBJ2-6 | TRBD1 | TRBV10-1 | 16 | CASSGQQGAGANVLTF | TGCGCCAGCAGTGGGCAACAGGGGGCTGGGGCCAACGTCCTGACTTTC
TRBJ1-2 | . | TRBV14 | 13 | CASSQDRVYGYTF | TGTGCCAGCAGCCAAGATCGGGTTTATGGCTACACCTTC
TRBJ1-2 | . | TRBV29-1 | 12 | CSSQEGSYGYTF | TGCAGCTCCCAGGAGGGGAGCTATGGCTACACCTTC
TRBJ2-4 | TRBD1 | TRBV5-1 | 14 | CASSLVGTGDIQYF | TGCGCCAGCAGCTTGGTGGGCACAGGGGACATTCAGTACTTC
TRBJ2-3 | . | TRBV6-6 | 16 | CASSYPGRGSTDTQYF | TGTGCCAGCAGTTACCCAGGACGGGGAAGCACAGATACGCAGTATTTT
TRBJ1-3 | . | TRBV6-6 | 15 | CASSDSAISGNTIYF | TGTGCCAGCAGTGACAGCGCTATCTCTGGAAACACCATATATTTT
TRBJ2-5 | . | TRBV7-6 | 18 | CASSFNAGLLGPPETQYF | TGTGCCAGCAGCTTCAACGCGGGGCTCTTGGGCCCCCCGGAGACCCAGTACTTC
TRBJ1-6 | . | TRBV6-1 | 14 | CAGTTGPYNSPLHF | TGTGCCGGCACAACAGGGCCCTATAATTCACCCCTCCACTTT
TRBJ2-1 | TRBD1 | TRBV2 | 14 | CASSDLTGANEQFF | TGTGCCAGCAGTGACTTGACAGGGGCCAATGAGCAGTTCTTC
TRBJ2-1 | TRBD2 | TRBV4-2 | 15 | CASRTSGLRYNEQFF | TGTGCCAGCCGTACTAGCGGCCTACGGTACAATGAGCAGTTCTTC
TRBJ2-3 | . | TRBV7-2 | 13 | CASSPQVADTQYF | TGTGCCAGCAGCCCCCAGGTCGCAGATACGCAGTATTTT
TRBJ2-3 | . | TRBV5-8 | 16 | CASSRKEDKFRDTQYF | TGTGCCAGCAGCCGCAAGGAAGACAAATTTAGGGATACGCAGTATTTT
TRBJ1-2 | . | TRBV10-1 | 12 | CASSDSSYGYTF | TGCGCCAGCAGTGATAGTTCGTATGGCTACACCTTC
TRBJ2-1 | . | TRBV30 | 14 | CAWSVSVTYNEQFF | TGTGCCTGGAGTGTGTCAGTTACCTACAATGAGCAGTTCTTC
TRBJ2-7 | TRBD1 | TRBV6-1 | 15 | CASSEITRDRGEQYF | TGTGCCAGCAGTGAAATTACGCGGGACAGGGGTGAGCAGTACTTC
TRBJ2-1 | . | TRBV27 | 15 | CAIAYSGGSYNEQFF | TGTGCGATCGCCTACTCCGGGGGATCGTACAATGAGCAGTTCTTC
TRBJ2-1 | TRBD2 | TRBV9 | 16 | CASSVGWTSRGNEQFF | TGTGCCAGCAGCGTAGGATGGACTAGCCGGGGCAATGAGCAGTTCTTC
TRBJ2-5 | . | TRBV10-3 | 15 | CATLTGPGRRETQYF | TGTGCCACCCTGACAGGCCCGGGCCGAAGGGAGACCCAGTACTTC
TRBJ2-7 | . | TRBV29-1 | 13 | CSVKTGRSYEQYF | TGCAGCGTTAAGACAGGGAGGTCCTACGAGCAGTACTTC
TRBJ2-5 | TRBD2 | TRBV5-1 | 17 | CASHSLAGGSYQETQYF | TGCGCCAGCCATTCACTAGCGGGGGGCTCGTACCAAGAGACCCAGTACTTC
TRBJ2-3 | . | TRBV7-9 | 15 | CASSLKYRSSDTQYF | TGTGCCAGCAGCTTGAAGTACAGGTCGTCAGATACGCAGTATTTT
TRBJ2-5 | . | TRBV6-5 | 13 | CASSYRAGETQYF | TGTGCCAGCAGTTACAGGGCGGGGGAGACCCAGTACTTC
TRBJ2-7 | . | TRBV5-4 | 13 | CASSSSDMPDRYF | TGTGCCAGCAGCTCATCCGACATGCCCGATAGGTACTTC
TRBJ1-5 | . | TRBV19 | 15 | CASSGRRGSNQPQHF | TGTGCCAGTAGTGGTCGGAGGGGAAGCAATCAGCCCCAGCATTTT
TRBJ2-3 | TRBD2 | TRBV13 | 15 | CASSFSGKSTDTQYF | TGTGCCAGCAGCTTTAGCGGGAAAAGCACAGATACGCAGTATTTT
TRBJ1-2 | . | TRBV5-1 | 15 | CASSSDGLSNYGYTF | TGCGCCAGCAGCTCGGACGGACTCTCGAACTATGGCTACACCTTC
TRBJ1-2 | TRBD1 | TRBV10-3 | 13 | CAISPGTDYGYTF | TGTGCCATCAGTCCCGGGACAGACTATGGCTACACCTTC
TRBJ2-7 | TRBD2 | TRBV5-6 | 15 | CASSLGPGGPNEQYF | TGTGCCAGCAGCTTGGGTCCGGGAGGGCCCAACGAGCAGTACTTC
TRBJ1-1 | TRBD1 | TRBV5-1 | 14 | CASSPGDRNTEAFF | TGCGCCAGCAGCCCGGGGGACAGGAACACTGAAGCTTTCTTT
TRBJ2-3 | TRBD2 | TRBV11-1 | 17 | CASSYDGLASSTDTQYF | TGTGCCAGCAGTTACGACGGACTAGCCTCCAGCACAGATACGCAGTATTTT
TRBJ1-4 | TRBD1 | TRBV9 | 17 | CASSVTGQVWANEKLFF | TGTGCCAGCAGCGTAACGGGACAGGTGTGGGCTAATGAAAAACTGTTTTTT
TRBJ1-1 | . | TRBV5-1 | 14 | CASSLVGGSTEAFF | TGCGCCAGCAGCTTGGTCGGGGGGAGCACTGAAGCTTTCTTT
TRBJ1-5 | TRBD1 | TRBV5-1 | 15 | CASSLNRGSNQPQHF | TGCGCCAGCAGCTTGAACAGGGGAAGCAATCAGCCCCAGCATTTT
TRBJ2-1 | TRBD2 | TRBV29-1 | 17 | CSVEPRTSGSSYNEQFF | TGCAGCGTTGAACCCAGGACTAGCGGGAGCTCCTACAATGAGCAGTTCTTC
TRBJ1-4 | . | TRBV30 | 14 | CAWRTGLANEKLFF | TGTGCCTGGCGGACGGGACTGGCTAATGAAAAACTGTTTTTT
TRBJ1-5 | . | TRBV2 | 14 | CARGGETMNQPQHF | TGTGCCAGGGGGGGGGAGACCATGAATCAGCCCCAGCATTTT
TRBJ1-1 | . | TRBV6-5 | 14 | CASSYLSPGTEAFF | TGTGCCAGCAGTTACCTGTCTCCCGGCACTGAAGCTTTCTTT